Sequencing of this T cell receptor beta chain was carried out in a study of metastatic and nonmetastatic thyroid tumors. Study information: Repertoire data that came from the blood and tumor or nodule tissue of malignant and benign thyroid patients were compared.

All patients were untreated before thyroid surgery. TCRdb reanalyzed the PCR reads with MiXCR. Among around 24,000 clones listed, roughly 21% were seen once. Turning to this clone: Compared with germline, one end of the junction differs, possibly owing to a read error.

The CDR3 length is 14 residues. CDR1 SGHRS and CDR2 YFSETQ come from the germline V gene. Material: blood. This TCR derives from a male donor with papillary thyroid cancer or a benign thyroid nodule (not recorded which). Some clones in this sample may be carry-over from other donors' samples. The chain carries TRBV5-1 and TRBJ1-1, with a possible D match to TRBD1 (6 bases). The CDR3 reads CASSLNMGGTESFF. Here the CDR3 DNA reads TGCGCCAGCAGCTTGAATATGGGGGGCACTGAATCCTTCTTC.